The rows below give T cell receptor beta chains drawn from one sample of a study of shared clonotypes between healthy human individuals. Profiling relied on immunoSEQ multiplex PCR, and the TCRdb table lists in-frame clones only, not all of them. The data show about 580,000 clones, 95% to 98% seen once. The specimen was naive CD8+ T cells sorted from blood. These TCRs come from a man aged 25-45 years in good health. The CDR3 runs from the conserved cysteine through the conserved F or W. Each record gives: J gene, D gene, V gene, clone size, CDR3 protein, CDR3 DNA. A D gene is named only where the DNA matches it firmly. For some rows the clone size is stated as once, few or many, or as a class when expanded; others skip it.

j_gene: TRBJ2-7; d_gene: TRBD1; v_gene: TRBV19; abundance: -; CDR3aa: CASCGTGSYEQYF; CDR3nt: TGTGCCAGTTGCGGGACAGGTTCCTACGAGCAGTACTTC
j_gene: TRBJ2-1; d_gene: TRBD1; v_gene: TRBV19; abundance: -; CDR3aa: CASSIGTGVRNSYNEQFF; CDR3nt: TGTGCCAGTAGTATTGGGACAGGGGTTCGTAATTCCTACAATGAGCAGTTCTTC
j_gene: TRBJ2-3; d_gene: -; v_gene: TRBV4-1; abundance: -; CDR3aa: CASSQGQLSGLADTQYF; CDR3nt: TGCGCCAGCAGCCAAGGCCAATTATCAGGGTTGGCAGATACGCAGTATTTT
j_gene: TRBJ1-5; d_gene: -; v_gene: TRBV10-2; abundance: -; CDR3aa: CASSENSLNQPQHF; CDR3nt: TGCGCCAGCAGTGAGAACAGCCTTAATCAGCCCCAGCATTTT
j_gene: TRBJ2-2; d_gene: -; v_gene: TRBV2; abundance: -; CDR3aa: CASTKSRILNTGELFF; CDR3nt: TGTGCCAGCACTAAAAGTCGGATTCTGAACACCGGGGAGCTGTTTTTT
j_gene: TRBJ1-1; d_gene: -; v_gene: TRBV7-9; abundance: -; CDR3aa: CASSSRTGLNTEAFF; CDR3nt: TGTGCCAGCAGCTCTCGGACTGGGCTTAACACTGAAGCTTTCTTT
j_gene: TRBJ2-1; d_gene: TRBD2; v_gene: TRBV19; abundance: -; CDR3aa: CASSIGASGQEEQFF; CDR3nt: TGTGCCAGTAGTATAGGTGCTAGCGGCCAGGAGGAGCAGTTCTTC
j_gene: TRBJ2-5; d_gene: TRBD2; v_gene: TRBV6-5; abundance: once; CDR3aa: CASSSGRGETQYF; CDR3nt: TGTGCCAGCAGTAGCGGGAGGGGGGAGACCCAGTACTTC
j_gene: TRBJ1-5; d_gene: TRBD1; v_gene: TRBV16; abundance: -; CDR3aa: CASSRTGTGTSNQPQHF; CDR3nt: TGTGCCAGCAGCCGTACCGGGACAGGGACTAGCAATCAGCCCCAGCATTTT
j_gene: TRBJ2-5; d_gene: TRBD2; v_gene: TRBV28; abundance: -; CDR3aa: CASSFRLAGATETQYF; CDR3nt: TGTGCCAGCAGTTTCCGACTAGCGGGAGCCACGGAGACCCAGTACTTC
j_gene: TRBJ2-1; d_gene: -; v_gene: TRBV15; abundance: -; CDR3aa: CATSRGGLGRSYNEQFF; CDR3nt: TGTGCCACCAGCAGGGGGGGACTTGGCCGCTCCTACAATGAGCAGTTCTTC
j_gene: TRBJ1-1; d_gene: -; v_gene: TRBV7-9; abundance: -; CDR3aa: CASRRGVTEAFF; CDR3nt: TGTGCCAGCAGGAGAGGGGTAACTGAAGCTTTCTTT
j_gene: TRBJ1-4; d_gene: -; v_gene: TRBV15; abundance: -; CDR3aa: CATSPIGGVASTNEKLFF; CDR3nt: TGTGCCACCAGCCCAATCGGCGGGGTGGCATCAACTAATGAAAAACTGTTTTTT
j_gene: TRBJ2-1; d_gene: TRBD2; v_gene: TRBV9; abundance: few; CDR3aa: CASSPPSGSPHNEQFF; CDR3nt: TGTGCCAGCAGCCCTCCCAGCGGGAGTCCCCACAATGAGCAGTTCTTC
j_gene: TRBJ1-3; d_gene: -; v_gene: TRBV10-3; abundance: -; CDR3aa: CAISESIRSSGNTIYF; CDR3nt: TGTGCCATCAGTGAGTCGATACGGAGCTCTGGAAACACCATATATTTT
j_gene: TRBJ2-5; d_gene: -; v_gene: TRBV6-6; abundance: -; CDR3aa: CASTWGYQETQYF; CDR3nt: TGTGCCAGCACCTGGGGGTACCAAGAGACCCAGTACTTC
j_gene: TRBJ2-7; d_gene: -; v_gene: TRBV7-9; abundance: -; CDR3aa: CASSSDGSYEQYF; CDR3nt: TGTGCCAGCAGCTCGGACGGCTCCTACGAGCAGTACTTC
j_gene: TRBJ2-5; d_gene: TRBD1; v_gene: TRBV18; abundance: -; CDR3aa: CASSRTGTGVQETQYF; CDR3nt: TGTGCCAGCTCGCGGACCGGGACAGGGGTCCAAGAGACCCAGTACTTC
j_gene: TRBJ2-3; d_gene: -; v_gene: TRBV9; abundance: -; CDR3aa: CASSVEGSSLSTDTQYF; CDR3nt: TGTGCCAGCAGCGTAGAGGGGTCTAGTCTTAGCACAGATACGCAGTATTTT
j_gene: TRBJ1-1; d_gene: -; v_gene: TRBV5-4; abundance: -; CDR3aa: CASSPPGLNTEAFF; CDR3nt: TGTGCCAGCAGTCCTCCTGGGTTGAACACTGAAGCTTTCTTT
j_gene: TRBJ2-1; d_gene: TRBD2; v_gene: TRBV15; abundance: -; CDR3aa: CATSRVLAGNEQFF; CDR3nt: TGTGCCACCAGCAGAGTCCTAGCGGGGAATGAGCAGTTCTTC
j_gene: TRBJ1-2; d_gene: TRBD1; v_gene: TRBV6-6; abundance: -; CDR3aa: CAGWRGLYGYTF; CDR3nt: TGTGCCGGATGGAGGGGGCTCTATGGCTACACCTTC
j_gene: TRBJ2-6; d_gene: -; v_gene: TRBV19; abundance: -; CDR3aa: CASSRTGSGANVLTF; CDR3nt: TGTGCCAGTAGCCGAACAGGGTCTGGGGCCAACGTCCTGACTTTC
j_gene: TRBJ2-1; d_gene: -; v_gene: TRBV2; abundance: -; CDR3aa: CATQGTYNEQFF; CDR3nt: TGTGCCACACAGGGTACCTACAATGAGCAGTTCTTC
j_gene: TRBJ1-5; d_gene: -; v_gene: TRBV4-1; abundance: -; CDR3aa: CASSQAVQGVQPQHF; CDR3nt: TGCGCCAGCAGCCAAGCGGTACAGGGAGTGCAGCCCCAGCATTTT
j_gene: TRBJ2-7; d_gene: -; v_gene: TRBV10-2; abundance: -; CDR3aa: CASSDSLLYLHEQYF; CDR3nt: TGCGCCAGCAGTGATTCCCTACTTTACCTCCACGAGCAGTACTTC
j_gene: TRBJ1-2; d_gene: -; v_gene: TRBV29-1; abundance: -; CDR3aa: CSDDRSSGYTF; CDR3nt: TGCAGCGACGACAGGTCTAGTGGCTACACCTTC
j_gene: TRBJ2-7; d_gene: -; v_gene: TRBV6-6; abundance: -; CDR3aa: CASSYSGSAVREQYF; CDR3nt: TGTGCCAGCAGTTACTCGGGTTCAGCAGTACGAGAGCAGTACTTC
j_gene: TRBJ2-3; d_gene: -; v_gene: TRBV9; abundance: -; CDR3aa: CASSASGIDTQYF; CDR3nt: TGTGCCAGCAGCGCCTCAGGGATAGATACGCAGTATTTT
j_gene: TRBJ1-1; d_gene: -; v_gene: TRBV9; abundance: -; CDR3aa: CASSVQGTNTEAFF; CDR3nt: TGTGCCAGCAGCGTACAGGGGACAAACACTGAAGCTTTCTTT
j_gene: TRBJ2-7; d_gene: -; v_gene: TRBV28; abundance: -; CDR3aa: CATRRSSEQYF; CDR3nt: TGTGCCACCAGAAGGAGCTCCGAGCAGTACTTC
j_gene: TRBJ2-3; d_gene: TRBD2; v_gene: TRBV2; abundance: -; CDR3aa: CASIRTSGSGDTQYF; CDR3nt: TGTGCCAGCATCCGGACTAGCGGGAGTGGTGATACGCAGTATTTT
j_gene: TRBJ2-1; d_gene: TRBD2; v_gene: TRBV27; abundance: -; CDR3aa: CASSFTGGHSNEQFF; CDR3nt: TGTGCCAGCAGTTTTACGGGAGGGCATAGCAATGAGCAGTTCTTC
j_gene: TRBJ2-7; d_gene: -; v_gene: TRBV2; abundance: -; CDR3aa: CASSVRWTSSSYEQYF; CDR3nt: TGTGCCAGCAGTGTACGGTGGACCAGCTCGTCCTACGAGCAGTACTTC
j_gene: TRBJ1-1; d_gene: -; v_gene: TRBV29-1; abundance: -; CDR3aa: CSAKGGTQNTEAFF; CDR3nt: TGCAGCGCTAAAGGGGGGACACAGAACACTGAAGCTTTCTTT
j_gene: TRBJ2-1; d_gene: -; v_gene: TRBV1; abundance: few; CDR3aa: CTSSQRAATSPYNEQFF; CDR3nt: TGCACCAGCAGCCAGAGGGCTGCGACTAGCCCTTACAATGAGCAGTTCTTC
j_gene: TRBJ1-2; d_gene: TRBD1; v_gene: TRBV11-2; abundance: -; CDR3aa: CASSVPGTGGYTF; CDR3nt: TGTGCCAGCAGCGTCCCCGGGACAGGTGGCTACACCTTC
j_gene: TRBJ2-3; d_gene: TRBD1; v_gene: TRBV5-8; abundance: -; CDR3aa: CASSFGQGSTQYF; CDR3nt: TGTGCCAGCAGCTTCGGACAGGGGAGTACGCAGTATTTT
j_gene: TRBJ2-2; d_gene: TRBD2; v_gene: TRBV30; abundance: -; CDR3aa: CAWRLWRGGMNTGELFF; CDR3nt: TGTGCCTGGAGACTCTGGAGGGGAGGGATGAACACCGGGGAGCTGTTTTTT
j_gene: TRBJ2-7; d_gene: -; v_gene: TRBV25-1; abundance: -; CDR3aa: CASSEAGLYEQYF; CDR3nt: TGTGCCAGCAGTGAGGCAGGGTTGTACGAGCAGTACTTC
j_gene: TRBJ2-2; d_gene: TRBD2; v_gene: TRBV19; abundance: -; CDR3aa: CASSINRLAGGIGELFF; CDR3nt: TGTGCCAGTAGTATTAATCGGCTAGCGGGAGGGATCGGGGAGCTGTTTTTT